This TCR beta chain was sequenced in a study of blood T cell repertoires in COVID-19. Overall study: Sites across the United States, Italy and Spain contributed samples from acute and convalescent COVID-19. T cells, B-cell-depleted T cells, or PBMCs supplied cDNA or gDNA.

Only a few counts were recorded for this clone. This CDR3 has 14 amino acids. The trim removed 3 bases at V and 7 bases at J, leaving 3 bases unmatched. CDR1 is LNHDA and CDR2 is SQIVND in the germline V gene (reference sequence). Per the original methods: Amplification of reference gene primers was used by the study to estimate nucleated cell counts. Clones were sequenced by immunoSEQ multiplex PCR, and TCRdb holds only the in-frame ones, with some missing. From that table come the V and J calls and clone size; the DNA was used to work out D and trimming. The sample records about 240,000 clones, 70% to 90% being singletons.

V is TRBV19 and J is TRBJ1-4; 9 nucleotides align to TRBD1. This receptor was identified in a woman aged 30 to 39 with acute or convalescent COVID-19. Sequencing was carried out using peripheral blood. The CDR3 coding sequence is TGTGCCAGTAGTATGAGACAGGGGGGTGAAAAACTGTTTTTT. Translation: CASSMRQGGEKLFF.